This T cell receptor (beta chain) was captured in a study of low-dose radiotherapy and immunotherapy resistance in tumors. Alpha and beta chains were covered, as first-strand cDNA relied on TRAV- and TRBV-specific primers. With a constant-region primer and a V-primer adapter, TCRs were subjected to approximately 18 PCR cycles of amplification. Amplification (by in vitro transcription) was performed on isolated mRNA. MiXCR, applied by TCRdb to the reads, yields one record per CDR3 protein. The sample yields around 20,000 distinct CDR3 sequences, less than 85% seen once. Donors, who were enrolled in a single-arm phase I dose-escalation trial, received nivolumab, ipilimumab, aspirin, low-dose cyclophosphamide and low-dose radiotherapy. The TCR sequence derives from a human donor with advanced metastatic prostate, ovarian, gallbladder or colorectal cancer (not recorded which). This table probably holds off-target reads from a library built for another chain.

CDR3 bases: TGTGCCAGCAGGGGGACAGGGGAACGGGGCAATCAGCCCCAGCATTTT. Its translation is CASRGTGERGNQPQHF. The chain uses TRBV27 and TRBJ1-5; 10 positions match TRBD1. CDR3 size: 16 residues. The germline V gene has CDR1 MNHEY and CDR2 SMNVEV (reference sequence). J gave up 2 bases and V 6 bases, and 7 bases lay outside the gene matches.